This note documents a single T cell receptor beta chain sequence. The sample is drawn from a study of preoperative IRX-2 immunotherapy in early breast cancer. Treatment meaning: preoperative locoregional IRX-2 cytokine immunotherapy. Patients received preoperative, locoregional IRX-2 cytokine immunotherapy in a phase Ib study. This CDR3 is 14 amino acids long. Germline CDR1 SGHNT, CDR2 YENEEA. Trimming took off 2 bases at V and 1 base at J, with 8 bases between the two ends. Assay used: immunoSEQ multiplex PCR; TCRdb lists only in-frame clones, some missing. The table records under 50,000 clones, 75% to 85% of them present only once.

The rearrangement uses TRBV11-3 and TRBJ1-2, with D perhaps TRBD1 (6 bases). This clonotype was sampled from a human donor with breast cancer. The sequencing here drew on lymph node tissue, taken after IRX-2 immunotherapy. CDR3: CASSLTDSNYGYTF. DNA for the CDR3: TGTGCCAGCAGCTTAACGGACAGTAACTATGGCTACACCTTC. The full variable domain, in which reference TRBV11-3 and TRBJ1-2 provide the parts outside the CDR3, is EAGVVQSPRYKIIEKKQPVAFWCNPISGHNTLYWYLQNLGQGPELLIRYENEEAVDDSQLPKDRFSAERLKGVDSTLKIQPAELGDSAVYLCASSLTDSNYGYTFGSGTRLTVV.